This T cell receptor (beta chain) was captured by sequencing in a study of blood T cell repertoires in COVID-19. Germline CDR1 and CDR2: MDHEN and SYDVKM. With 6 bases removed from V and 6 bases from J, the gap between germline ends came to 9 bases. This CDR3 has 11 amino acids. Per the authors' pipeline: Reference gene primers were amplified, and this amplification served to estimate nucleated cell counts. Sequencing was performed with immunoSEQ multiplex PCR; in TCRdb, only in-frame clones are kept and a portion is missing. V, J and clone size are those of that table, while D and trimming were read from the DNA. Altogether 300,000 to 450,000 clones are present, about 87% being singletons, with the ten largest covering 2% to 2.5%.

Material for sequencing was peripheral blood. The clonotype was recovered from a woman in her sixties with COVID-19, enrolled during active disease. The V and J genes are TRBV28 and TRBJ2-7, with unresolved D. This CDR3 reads CASSPGFEQYF. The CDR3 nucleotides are TGTGCCAGCAGCCCCGGGTTCGAGCAGTACTTC.